These T cell receptor beta chains were read from a single sample in a study of molecular identifiers for immune sequencing clone quantification. A single record per CDR3 protein comes from TCRdb applying MiXCR to the PCR reads. This sample has under 600,000 distinct CDR3 sequences; around 25% occur once, and the top ten carry around 0.8%. Input material: naive CD8+ T cells from blood, with Jurkat cell RNA spiked in. These receptors were obtained from a human donor in good health. Some libraries in this study had Jurkat cell RNA spiked in. The CDR3 runs from the conserved cysteine through the conserved F or W. Each record gives: V gene, J gene, CDR3 protein.

TRBV2	TRBJ2-7	CASMGGPYEQYF
TRBV27	TRBJ1-1	CASSLWGSWDTEAFF
TRBV5-1	TRBJ2-7	CASSLGGGPRASPRGKQYF
TRBV19	TRBJ2-1	CASRDWDSVVSYNEQFF
TRBV28	TRBJ2-7	CASNGGYEQYF
TRBV7-3	TRBJ1-3	CAVATDLSRYTTYF
TRBV13	TRBJ1-4	CASSYRTGDATNEKLFF
TRBV30	TRBJ1-1	CAWSTGVTEAFF
TRBV7-2	TRBJ1-1	CASSLGYGVNTEAFF
TRBV12-3/TRBV12-4	TRBJ2-5	CASSLGYLPTSGIQETQYF
TRBV30	TRBJ1-2	CAWEQGARGYTF
TRBV9	TRBJ2-3	CASKGKGDTQYF
TRBV4-1	TRBJ1-1	CASSQGGLGNTEAFF
TRBV29-1	TRBJ2-5	CSVGVTSGSQETQYF
TRBV24-1	TRBJ1-1	CATSGGTNTEAFF
TRBV21-1	TRBJ2-7	CASTLDRDRAYEQHF
TRBV19	TRBJ1-2	CASSSSSRSYASGYTF
TRBV4-1	TRBJ1-2	CASSQDSYGYTF
TRBV7-2	TRBJ2-1	CASSLMGTTNEQFF
TRBV5-4	TRBJ1-1	CASSMWGEDTEAFF
TRBV5-1	TRBJ1-4	CASSLVGHGDEKLFF
TRBV2	TRBJ2-3	CASIVTGTDTQYF
TRBV20-1	TRBJ2-5	CSARDTGRGPRRETQYF
TRBV28	TRBJ1-1	CASREHDKDNEAFF
TRBV4-3	TRBJ2-7	CASSQDLGQGHGEQYF
TRBV27	TRBJ2-2	CASSLPLTGELFF
TRBV5-1	TRBJ2-3	CASSDVRGHFTDTQYF
TRBV30	TRBJ1-4	CAWSVSGVEEKLFF
TRBV20-1	TRBJ2-7	CSARDPADYSYEQYF
TRBV11-2	TRBJ2-6	CASSQFSGANVLTF
TRBV19	TRBJ2-1	CASSMIAGTYNEQFF
TRBV15	TRBJ1-1	CATSGDDRMNTEAFF
TRBV4-1	TRBJ1-1	CASSRTGAVEAFF
TRBV7-2	TRBJ2-7	CASSDRDFSYEQYF
TRBV7-9	TRBJ2-7	CASSLIEGTYEQYF